Each of the 12 T cell receptor beta chains below was sequenced from the same sample in a study of blood T cell repertoires in COVID-19. Only in-frame clones appear in the TCRdb table, and some are missing; sequencing was by immunoSEQ multiplex PCR. The sample holds approximately 77,000 clones, 75% to 85% seen once. Sequenced input: peripheral blood. These receptors were collected from a woman aged 70-85 years with acute or convalescent COVID-19.

V gene TRBV5-8 combines with J gene TRBJ2-7; 10 positions agree with TRBD1. Germline-derived CDR1 and CDR2 are SGHTS and YDEGEE. J lost 9 bases, V lost 4 bases, and 10 bases had no gene match. The CDR3 runs 14 residues. CDR3 DNA: TGTGCCAGCAGCAACCGGGACAGGGGCCGGGGGCAGTACTTC. Its translation: CASSNRDRGRGQYF.

This clone was seen just once. The chain employs TRBV29-1 and TRBJ1-2; 8 positions match TRBD1. The CDR3 consists of 13 residues. Trimming took 5 bases from V and 4 from J; bases not matched to a gene: 6. Germline values: CDR1 SQVTM, CDR2 ANQGSEA. The CDR3 coding sequence is TGCAGCGTTCTGGACAGGGTGGGCTATGGCTACACCTTC. This encodes CSVLDRVGYGYTF.

This clone was observed a handful of times. The V call is TRBV7-9, the J call TRBJ2-5, with a possible D match to TRBD1 (6 bases). V lost 0 bases and J 8 bases, leaving 13 bases between the germline ends. Germline V gives CDR1 SEHNR, CDR2 FQNEAQ (reference sequence). The CDR3 spans 14 residues. The CDR3 region has the DNA TGTGCCAGCAGCTTAGCCGACTACAGGGAAACCCAGTACTTC. It encodes CASSLADYRETQYF.

The chain has TRBV5-1 and TRBJ1-1; 8 positions match TRBD1. The germline V gene encodes CDR1 SGHRS and CDR2 YFSETQ. The CDR3 has 13 amino acids. J gave up 5 bases and V 6 bases, and 6 bases lay outside the gene matches. The DNA of the CDR3 is TGCGCCAGCACCGTGGACAGGGTGACTGAAGCTTTCTTT. Its translation is CASTVDRVTEAFF. Drawing the rest from reference TRBV5-1 and TRBJ1-1, the complete variable domain is KAGVTQTPRYLIKTRGQQVTLSCSPISGHRSVSWYQQTPGQGLQFLFEYFSETQRNKGNFPGRFSGRQFSNSRSEMNVSTLELGDSALYLCASTVDRVTEAFFGQGTRLTVV.

This chain connects TRBV12-3 or TRBV12-4 to TRBJ2-1; 9 bases are shared with TRBD2. This CDR3 spans 13 amino acids. Losses at the gene ends were 2 bases for V and 7 bases for J; bases not matched to a gene: 0. This CDR3 is CASSLLAGNEQFF. The CDR3, as DNA: TGTGCCAGCAGTTTACTAGCGGGGAATGAGCAGTTCTTC.

The V gene is TRBV7-3, the J gene TRBJ2-5; D gene ambiguous. Germline loops: CDR1 SGHTA, CDR2 FQGTGA. CDR3 length: 15 amino acids. V was pared by 0 bases and J by 5 bases, with 13 bases between. The CDR3 sequence: CASSLTVGSWETQYF. The CDR3 nucleotides are TGTGCCAGCAGCTTAACGGTTGGCAGTTGGGAGACCCAGTACTTC.

This chain connects TRBV9 to TRBJ1-2; D is possibly TRBD1 (6 bases). CDR3 length: 14 amino acids. V was cut by 3 bases and J by 1 base, with 10 bases left in between. Germline CDR1 reads SGDLS; CDR2 reads YYNGEE. CDR3 in amino acids: CASSDDRSNYGYTF. Here the CDR3 DNA reads TGTGCCAGCAGCGACGACAGGAGTAACTATGGCTACACCTTC.

The gene calls are TRBV5-6 and TRBJ1-5; the match to TRBD1 covers 8 bases. V was pared by 4 bases and J by 6 bases, with 3 bases of the junction left unmatched. CDR3 length equals 13 residues. Looked up from germline, CDR1 is SGHDT and CDR2 is YYEEEE. CDR3 residues: CASSPGGLQPQHF. In DNA form, the CDR3 reads TGTGCCAGCAGCCCAGGGGGCCTTCAGCCCCAGCATTTT.

CDR3 residues: CASSQVPLAGATDTQYF. CDR3 sequence (DNA): TGTGCCAGCAGCCAAGTTCCCCTAGCGGGGGCCACAGATACGCAGTATTTT. J is TRBJ2-3 and V is TRBV3-1 (or the pseudogene TRBV3-2); 10 positions match TRBD2. Germline V CDR1 and CDR2: LGHDT, YNNKEL (reference sequence). With V trimmed by 1 base and J by 2 bases, 6 bases remained unmatched. This CDR3 is built from 17 residues.

The chain uses TRBV19 and TRBJ2-7; D is possibly TRBD2 (5 bases). This CDR3 contains 19 residues. CDR1 LNHDA and CDR2 SQIVND come from the germline V gene (reference sequence). V lost 7 bases to trimming and J lost 3 bases, with 31 bases between them. CDR3 amino acids: CASIPPYLVGGWPFYEQYF. The CDR3 nucleotides are TGTGCCAGTATTCCCCCGTATTTAGTAGGCGGGTGGCCTTTCTACGAGCAGTACTTC.

This chain links TRBV9 with TRBJ2-2; 11 bases match TRBD2. The ends lost 2 bases at V and 5 bases at J; junction bases unmatched: 5. The V gene's germline CDR1 is SGDLS and CDR2 YYNGEE. The CDR3 extends over 16 amino acids. CDR3 DNA: TGTGCCAGCAGCGTCCAGACTAGCGGGGTTACCGGGGAGCTGTTTTTT. The encoded protein is CASSVQTSGVTGELFF.

V usage is TRBV5-1 and J usage is TRBJ2-4; 15 bases align to TRBD2. Germline V gene sequence: CDR1 SGHRS, CDR2 YFSETQ. The CDR3 covers 15 residues. The V gene end was trimmed by 7 bases and the J gene end by 11 bases; junction bases not matched to a gene: 10. The CDR3 loop reads CASSTGTSGGHFQYF. The CDR3, as DNA: TGCGCCAGCTCGACCGGGACTAGCGGGGGGCACTTTCAGTACTTC. The full variable domain, in which reference TRBV5-1 and TRBJ2-4 provide the parts outside the CDR3, is KAGVTQTPRYLIKTRGQQVTLSCSPISGHRSVSWYQQTPGQGLQFLFEYFSETQRNKGNFPGRFSGRQFSNSRSEMNVSTLELGDSALYLCASSTGTSGGHFQYFGAGTRLSVL.